This paragraph covers one T cell receptor (beta chain) sequence. Its specificity is unknown. The data were obtained in a study of T-cell memory formation after mild COVID-19. Study-wide context: Most TCR clusters belonged to a single donor.

5'RACE primed at constant segments yielded TCR alpha and TCR beta cDNA libraries bearing sample barcodes and UMIs. Each CDR3 protein gets one entry after TCRdb re-called the 5' RACE reads with MiXCR. The repertoire holds 260,000 or so distinct CDR3 sequences, 16% seen once, with around 23% in the top ten. Study-level points and caveats: Clones contracting across day 15 to 85 had a balanced CD4/CD8 profile; later expanding clones leaned CD4+.

This CDR3 is 13 amino acids long. The V end was cut by 4 bases, the J end by 9 bases, with 14 bases between. Looked up from germline, CDR1 is SGHRS and CDR2 is YFSETQ. Sequencing used PBMCs or a T cell subset sorted from them (not recorded which). The receptor was isolated from a man between 18 and 35 years old who had mild COVID-19 (a few samples of this study predate the infection). Cell type and time point are not known. This chain uses TRBV5-1 with TRBJ2-1; D gene unclear. The DNA of the CDR3 is TGCGCCAGCAGCAGCTACTCCCCGTCTGAGCAGTTCTTC. Its protein product is CASSSYSPSEQFF.